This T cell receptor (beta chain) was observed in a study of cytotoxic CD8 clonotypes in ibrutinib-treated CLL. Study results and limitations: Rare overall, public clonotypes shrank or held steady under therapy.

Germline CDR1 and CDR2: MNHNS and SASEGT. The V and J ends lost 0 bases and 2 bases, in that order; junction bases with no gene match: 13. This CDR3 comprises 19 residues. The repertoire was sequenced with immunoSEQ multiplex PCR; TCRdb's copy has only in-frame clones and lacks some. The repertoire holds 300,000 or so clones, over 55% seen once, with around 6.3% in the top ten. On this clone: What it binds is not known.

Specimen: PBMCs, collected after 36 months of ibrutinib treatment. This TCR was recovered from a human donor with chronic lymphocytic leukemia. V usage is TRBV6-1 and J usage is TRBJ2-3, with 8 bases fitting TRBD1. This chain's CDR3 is CASSEARLDRVIITDTQYF. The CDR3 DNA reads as TGTGCCAGCAGTGAAGCGCGACTGGACAGGGTCATTATCACAGATACGCAGTATTTT.